One and the same sample provided the 19 T cell receptor beta chains below, sequenced in a study of T-cell memory formation after mild COVID-19. MiXCR, applied by TCRdb to the 5' RACE reads, yields one record per CDR3 protein. The table includes 350,000 to 500,000 distinct CDR3 sequences, about a sixth detected once. Specimen: PBMCs or a T cell subset sorted from them (not recorded which). Receptors were obtained from a man between 18 and 35 years old who had mild COVID-19 (a few samples of this study predate the infection). Cell type and time point are not known.

This clonotype came up a few times. The chain uses TRBV4-1 and TRBJ2-2; perhaps TRBD2 as D (6 bases). Germline V lookup: CDR1 MGHRA, CDR2 YSYEKL. V shed 3 bases and J shed 4 bases, with 15 bases lying between them. The CDR3 sequence is 16 residues long. CDR3 bases: TGCGCCAGCAGCCACGACGGGGGTCGTCCCACCGGGGAGCTGTTTTTT. It translates to CASSHDGGRPTGELFF.

This clonotype was seen a few times. The J gene is TRBJ2-1, the V gene TRBV7-9; D may be TRBD2 (6 bases). V gave up 1 base and J gave up 4 bases, with 8 bases separating them. Germline lookup yields CDR1 SEHNR and CDR2 FQNEAQ (reference sequence). This CDR3 spans 14 amino acids. The CDR3 loop is CASSLDGGYNEQFF. The CDR3 DNA is TGTGCCAGCAGCTTAGATGGGGGGTACAATGAGCAGTTCTTC.

The chain has TRBV12-3 or TRBV12-4 and TRBJ2-3, with D tentatively TRBD1 or TRBD2 (5 bases each). Trimming left V 10 bases short and J 4 bases short, with 15 bases between. This CDR3 has 13 amino acids. The CDR3 DNA sequence: TGTGCCATCGGAAGCCGGGGCGCAGATACGCAGTATTTT. Translating it yields CAIGSRGADTQYF.

The chain is built from TRBV20-1 and TRBJ2-6; perhaps TRBD1 as D (6 bases). V was cut by 2 bases and J by 4 bases, with 15 bases left in between. CDR3 length: 16 amino acids. Germline V CDR1 and CDR2: DFQATT, SNEGSKA (reference sequence). CDR3 in amino acids: CSARRPPGDGANVLTF. The CDR3 nucleotides are TGCAGTGCTAGACGGCCGCCAGGGGACGGGGCCAACGTCCTGACTTTC.

There are a few counts of this clonotype. This chain uses TRBV7-2 with TRBJ2-2; D may correspond to TRBD1 or TRBD2 (5 bases each). V was pared by 5 bases and J by 2 bases, with 15 bases between. In germline, CDR1 is SGHTA, CDR2 FQGNSA. There are 16 residues in the CDR3. CDR3 sequence (DNA): TGTGCCAGCAGCCCCCGAGGGACCGTAAACACCGGGGAGCTGTTTTTT. Translated, it gives CASSPRGTVNTGELFF.

This clonotype has more than one count but fewer than ten. This CDR3 is CASSTGTRYTGELFF. CDR3 nucleotides: TGTGCCAGCAGCACCGGGACAAGATACACCGGGGAGCTGTTTTTT. This chain uses TRBV11-1 with TRBJ2-2; a possible D gene is TRBD1 (6 bases). Trimming stripped 5 bases from V and 3 bases from J, with 13 bases between. The germline V gene has CDR1 SGHAT and CDR2 FQDESV (reference sequence). CDR3 length: 15 residues.

This clonotype has only a few counts. The chain recombines TRBV12-3 or TRBV12-4 with TRBJ1-5; 7 nucleotides agree with TRBD1. V was pared by 6 bases and J by 7 bases, with 6 bases of the junction left unmatched. This CDR3 is built from 13 residues. The CDR3 region is CASRAEGAQPQHF. The CDR3 DNA sequence: TGTGCCAGCAGGGCGGAGGGGGCACAGCCCCAGCATTTT.

This sequence joins TRBV20-1 and TRBJ2-7; D possibly uses TRBD1 or TRBD2 (6 bases each). Germline V gene sequence: CDR1 DFQATT, CDR2 SNEGSKA (reference sequence). The CDR3 extends over 13 amino acids. V lost 6 bases, J lost 7 bases, and 19 bases lay in between. CDR3 DNA: TGCAGTGCGAAAGGGGGGCCCCTTGGGGAGCAGTACGTC. It encodes CSAKGGPLGEQYV.

The table lists this clonotype with a few counts. The chain links TRBV6-2 or TRBV6-3 to TRBJ1-4; TRBD1 agrees at 7 bases. With 8 bases clipped from V and 8 bases from J, the junction kept 5 bases outside the gene matches. CDR3 length: 12 residues. Germline V gene data show CDR1 as MNHEY and CDR2 as SVGEGT. The CDR3 DNA reads as TGTGCCAGCTGTACAGGGGAAGAAAAACTGTTTTTT. It codes for CASCTGEEKLFF.

The rearrangement links TRBV24-1 to TRBJ2-3, with D possibly matching TRBD1 (5 bases). The CDR3 totals 15 residues. V was shortened by 5 bases and J by 2 bases, with 13 bases between the two germline ends. CDR1 KGHDR and CDR2 SFDVKD come from the germline V gene. The CDR3 DNA reads as TGTGCCACCAGTGTCCAGGGCGTGCTCACAGATACGCAGTATTTT. Translating gives CATSVQGVLTDTQYF.

This clonotype was seen more than once but under ten times. This chain uses TRBV11-1 with TRBJ2-3; D not resolved. Trimming removed 1 base from V and 1 base from J, with 9 bases in between. The CDR3 runs 15 residues. Germline V CDR1 and CDR2: SGHAT, FQDESV (reference sequence). The CDR3 sequence is CASSLGWPGTDTQYF. CDR3 coding DNA: TGTGCCAGCAGCTTAGGCTGGCCGGGCACAGATACGCAGTATTTT.

This clonotype was found a few times. The genes are TRBV5-1 and TRBJ2-7; TRBD1 agrees at 9 bases. CDR1 is SGHRS, CDR2 YFSETQ, per germline. After removal of 0 bases from V and 4 bases from J, the junction contained 5 bases not matched to a gene. The CDR3 loop spans 15 amino acids. The CDR3 loop is CASSLGPQGAYEQYF. CDR3 coding DNA: TGCGCCAGCAGCTTGGGTCCACAGGGGGCTTACGAGCAGTACTTC.

The chain is built from TRBV7-9 and TRBJ2-5; 15 bases agree with TRBD2. V shed 5 bases and J 2 bases; nucleotides not matched to a gene: 9. This CDR3 spans 18 amino acids. Germline V gene sequence: CDR1 SEHNR, CDR2 FQNEAQ (reference sequence). This CDR3 is CASSLSGTSGGPQETQYF. CDR3 coding DNA: TGTGCCAGCAGCCTGTCCGGGACTAGCGGGGGGCCTCAAGAGACCCAGTACTTC.

This clonotype showed up just a few times. This chain uses TRBV29-1 with TRBJ2-3; D might be TRBD2 (5 bases). CDR3 length: 14 amino acids. Trimming cost V 4 bases and J 4 bases, with 15 bases left between them. Per germline, CDR1 SQVTM and CDR2 ANQGSEA. CDR3 residues: CSVAPPSRADTQYF. CDR3 sequence (DNA): TGCAGCGTTGCCCCCCCTAGCCGGGCAGATACGCAGTATTTT.

A few counts support this clonotype. The chain links TRBV7-2 to TRBJ2-7; 7 positions agree with TRBD2. The ends lost 5 bases at V and 9 bases at J; junction bases unmatched: 7. The CDR3 spans 12 residues. CDR1 SGHTA and CDR2 FQGNSA come from the germline V gene. CDR3 coding DNA: TGTGCCAGCAGCCCCCGGGGGGTTCTGCAGTACTTC. Protein: CASSPRGVLQYF.

There are many counts of this clonotype. The chain carries TRBV7-2 and TRBJ2-1, with 10 bases aligning to TRBD1. With 6 bases clipped from V and 8 bases from J, the junction kept 13 bases outside the gene matches. The CDR3 contains 16 residues. From germline, CDR1 is SGHTA and CDR2 FQGNSA. The CDR3 DNA is TGTGCCAGCAGTCGCTATAACTCGGGACAGGGGTATGAGCAGTTCTTC. The encoded protein is CASSRYNSGQGYEQFF.

This clonotype was seen ten or more times. The genes are TRBV10-3 and TRBJ2-1; D is possibly TRBD2 (6 bases). This CDR3 region has 11 residues. Trimming took off 11 bases at V and 5 bases at J, with 10 bases between the two ends. Per germline, CDR1 ENHRY and CDR2 SYGVKD. The CDR3 loop is CAAGGNNEQFF. The CDR3 DNA sequence: TGTGCCGCCGGCGGGAACAATGAGCAGTTCTTC.

CDR3: CASTHGGASGGNTIYF. In nucleotides, the CDR3 is TGTGCCAGCACCCACGGGGGGGCGAGTGGTGGAAACACCATATATTTT. The V gene is TRBV6-6, the J gene TRBJ1-3; perhaps TRBD1 as D (6 bases). Germline CDR1 is MNHNY and CDR2 is SVGAGI (reference sequence). Between the trimmed V and J ends, which lost 7 bases and 3 bases, there was a span of 19 bases. The CDR3 sequence is 16 residues long.

In DNA, the CDR3 is TGTGCCAGCAGCTTAGAGGTCAGCACAGATACGCAGTATTTT. Translated, it gives CASSLEVSTDTQYF. This chain links TRBV7-6 with TRBJ2-3, with D unclear. CDR1 is SGHVS and CDR2 is FNYEAQ in the germline V gene. The CDR3 runs 14 residues. Trimming took off 1 base at V and 0 bases at J, with 5 bases between the two ends. The whole variable domain, filled in from reference TRBV7-6 and TRBJ2-3, reads GAGVSQSPRYKVTKRGQDVALRCDPISGHVSLYWYRQALGQGPEFLTYFNYEAQQDKSGLPNDRFSAERPEGSISTLTIQRTEQRDSAMYRCASSLEVSTDTQYFGPGTRLTVL.